This T cell receptor beta chain was recovered during a study of OX40 agonist ivuxolimab in advanced cancers. Looking at the study overall: Mean age about 60 years, range roughly 23 to 79; about 85% male.

In regard to this clone: What it recognizes is unknown.

V lost 1 base and J lost 4, with 12 bases in between. Germline lookup yields CDR1 SGHDT and CDR2 YYEEEE. This CDR3 comprises 15 residues. Study-wide findings and caveats: By week 6 at 0.1 to 3.0 mg/kg, blood CD4+ and CD8+ T cells had expanded clonally.

Only in-frame clones appear in the TCRdb table, and some are missing; sequencing was by immunoSEQ multiplex PCR. Of 53,000 or so clones listed, 70% to 90% are singletons. This chain uses TRBV5-6 with TRBJ2-1; tentatively, D is TRBD1 (6 bases). The source of this sequence is an adult with an advanced solid tumor such as melanoma, head and neck, liver or kidney cancer. Specimen: CD4+ or CD8+ T cells sorted from blood, collected in a trial of the OX40 agonist ivuxolimab. The CDR3 sequence is CASSLFQGNYNEQFF. DNA of the CDR3: TGTGCCAGCAGCTTGTTCCAGGGGAATTACAATGAGCAGTTCTTC.